This TCR beta chain is from a study of PD-1 blockade in classical Hodgkin lymphoma. Findings and limits, study-wide: Before treatment, TCR diversity in newly diagnosed patients was reportedly lower than in healthy donors. By C4D1 there was a significant rise in CD4+ TCR diversity but not in CD8+ TCR diversity.

Generated by immunoSEQ multiplex PCR, the TCRdb table keeps only in-frame clones and is missing some. The table records 25,000 to 30,000 clones, around 80% of them present only once. Time point in this sample: cycle 4 day 1 (C4D1), after less than seven weeks of nivolumab. There was relapse after autologous stem cell transplantation in every patient, and there was variation in brentuximab vedotin exposure. Complete response, partial response or progressive disease made up the best responses. Of note for this clone: Its antigen is not known.

The CDR3 extends over 14 amino acids. Germline V gene data show CDR1 as SEHNR and CDR2 as FQNEAQ (reference sequence). The V end was cut by 4 bases, the J end by 2 bases, with 9 bases between. This chain connects TRBV7-9 to TRBJ1-3; D remains ambiguous. Here the sequenced sample was peripheral blood mononuclear cells (PBMCs), taken before the fourth cycle of nivolumab. The clonotype originates from a human donor with classical Hodgkin lymphoma. Here the CDR3 reads CASSWGEAGNTIYF. Here the CDR3 DNA reads TGTGCCAGCAGCTGGGGTGAAGCTGGAAACACCATATATTTT.